This passage covers 21 T cell receptor beta chains from one sample sequenced in a study of T cell responses to AZD1222 COVID-19 vaccine. The assay was immunoSEQ multiplex PCR, and TCRdb's table has in-frame clones only and misses some. The data hold under 200,000 clones, with roughly nine tenths observed a single time. Sample: peripheral blood, taken 28 days after the second AZD1222 dose. Source of these receptors: an adult who received the AZD1222 COVID-19 vaccine.

This rearrangement joins TRBV9 to TRBJ2-3; the match to TRBD2 covers 10 bases. This CDR3 spans 15 amino acids. Germline V gene data show CDR1 as SGDLS and CDR2 as YYNGEE. J gave up 6 bases and V 2 bases, and 6 bases lay outside the gene matches. The CDR3 loop reads CASSVSGGSRDTQYF. CDR3 sequence (DNA): TGTGCCAGCAGCGTTAGCGGGGGGAGTAGGGATACGCAGTATTTT.

The rearrangement links TRBV11-2 to TRBJ2-2; 8 bases align to TRBD2. This CDR3 is 15 amino acids long. With V trimmed by 4 bases and J by 6 bases, 7 bases remained unmatched. Germline V gives CDR1 SGHAT, CDR2 FQNNGV. The CDR3 sequence is CASSSLAGGSGELFF. The CDR3 DNA reads as TGTGCCAGCAGCTCGTTGGCGGGGGGCTCCGGGGAGCTGTTTTTT.

The chain has TRBV27 and TRBJ1-2; D remains unclear. The CDR3 totals 11 residues. Trimming took 4 bases from V and 6 from J, leaving 6 bases between them. Germline V gene sequence: CDR1 MNHEY, CDR2 SMNVEV (reference sequence). The DNA for the CDR3 is TGTGCCAGCAGTTCCGCGCATGGCTACACCTTC. Protein sequence: CASSSAHGYTF.

This clone was detected once. The rearrangement uses TRBV3-1 (or the pseudogene TRBV3-2) and TRBJ2-7, with 7 bases aligning to TRBD2. The CDR3 length is 15 residues. Trimming took 6 bases from V and 2 from J; bases not matched to a gene: 10. Germline V CDR1 and CDR2: LGHDT, YNNKEL (reference sequence). This CDR3 reads CASSSLQGGTYEQYF. CDR3 nucleotides: TGTGCCAGCAGTTCTCTCCAGGGAGGGACCTACGAGCAGTACTTC.

The chain has TRBV5-1 and TRBJ2-7; D gene unclear. This CDR3 comprises 13 residues. CDR1 and CDR2 (germline): SGHRS, YFSETQ. Trimming left V 2 bases short and J 7 bases short, with 13 bases between. DNA for the CDR3: TGCGCCAGCAGCTTAGGCCAGGTCGCGGAGCAGTACTTC. As protein: CASSLGQVAEQYF.

J is TRBJ1-5 and V is TRBV6-5; tentative D call: TRBD1 (6 bases). The V end was cut by 4 bases, the J end by 16 bases, with 14 bases between. Germline CDR1 is MNHEY and CDR2 is SVGAGI. The CDR3 contains 11 residues. The CDR3 protein is CASSFTGYEHF. DNA of the CDR3: TGTGCCAGCAGTTTCACAGGGTACGAACATTTT.

This clone has just a few counts. This sequence joins TRBV19 and TRBJ2-1; tentative D call: TRBD2 (6 bases). CDR1 is LNHDA and CDR2 is SQIVND in the germline V gene (reference sequence). Trimming removed 3 bases from V and 5 bases from J, with 14 bases in between. The CDR3 consists of 15 residues. The DNA for the CDR3 is TGTGCCAGTAGTATTTGGCGGGGCGGTAACAATGAGCAGTTCTTC. Translating it yields CASSIWRGGNNEQFF.

This chain joins TRBV28 and TRBJ1-1; TRBD1 might be the D (6 bases). The germline V and J ends were trimmed by 2 bases and 5 bases, with 15 bases remaining between them. This CDR3 has 15 residues. From germline, CDR1 is MDHEN and CDR2 SYDVKM. The CDR3 nucleotides read TGTGCCAGCAGTTTACTGCAGGGGACTTGGACTGAAGCTTTCTTT. The encoded protein is CASSLLQGTWTEAFF.

The genes are TRBV4-2 and TRBJ2-7; D gene unclear. The germline V gene has CDR1 LGHNA and CDR2 YNFKEQ. V shed 1 base and J shed 5 bases, with 12 bases lying between them. The CDR3 runs to 14 residues. The CDR3 here is CASSQVSPGDEQYF. CDR3 nucleotide sequence: TGTGCCAGCAGCCAAGTTTCTCCAGGTGACGAGCAGTACTTC.

This sequence joins TRBV29-1 and TRBJ2-5, with D tentatively TRBD1 (6 bases). With 7 bases removed from V and 0 bases from J, the gap between germline ends came to 9 bases. The CDR3 contains 12 residues. Germline V lookup: CDR1 SQVTM, CDR2 ANQGSEA. The CDR3 reads CSGGQNQETQYF. The DNA of the CDR3 is TGCAGCGGTGGACAGAACCAAGAGACCCAGTACTTC. The whole variable domain, remainder taken from reference TRBV29-1 and TRBJ2-5, is SAVISQKPSRDICQRGTSLTIQCQVDSQVTMMFWYRQQPGQSLTLIATANQGSEATYESGFVIDKFPISRPNLTFSTLTVSNMSPEDSSIYLCSGGQNQETQYFGPGTRLLVL.

The gene calls are TRBV10-3 and TRBJ2-7; 8 positions match TRBD1. There are 13 residues in the CDR3. J gave up 5 bases and V 7 bases, and 7 bases lay outside the gene matches. Germline V gene lookup returns CDR1 ENHRY and CDR2 SYGVKD. For the CDR3, the DNA is TGTGCCATCAAGGGGACAGGTCCTAACGAGCAGTACTTC. This sequence encodes CAIKGTGPNEQYF.

The V call is TRBV4-1, the J call TRBJ1-1; D remains ambiguous. Germline V gene data show CDR1 as MGHRA and CDR2 as YSYEKL. This CDR3 is built from 13 residues. Trimming shortened V by 3 bases and J by 6 bases, and 11 bases separated the two germline ends. This CDR3 reads CASSHDVIAEAFF. CDR3 in DNA: TGCGCCAGCAGCCACGACGTTATCGCTGAAGCTTTCTTT.

The chain employs TRBV6-1 and TRBJ2-7; 8 bases are a match to TRBD1. The CDR3 has 14 residues. V lost 0 bases to trimming and J lost 4 bases; unmatched junction nucleotides: 2. From germline, CDR1 is MNHNS and CDR2 SASEGT. The CDR3 region has the DNA TGTGCCAGCAGTGAAGCCAGGGGGCTGTACGAGCAGTACTTC. Its protein is CASSEARGLYEQYF.

The chain has TRBV5-1 and TRBJ2-4, with D perhaps TRBD1 or TRBD2 (5 bases each). Germline V CDR1 and CDR2: SGHRS, YFSETQ. The CDR3 is 14 residues long. The V gene lost 7 bases and the J gene lost 7 bases, with 18 bases spanning the gap. The CDR3 region is CASGESGPINIQYF. CDR3 in DNA: TGCGCCAGCGGCGAATCGGGACCCATCAACATTCAGTACTTC.

V and J are TRBV5-5 and TRBJ2-2; possible D gene TRBD1, 6 bases. CDR1 and CDR2 (germline): SGHKS, YYEKEE (reference sequence). The CDR3 extends over 16 amino acids. V was trimmed by 4 bases and J by 4 bases, leaving 17 bases between them. The CDR3 here is CASSLAGASSTGELFF. DNA for the CDR3: TGTGCCAGCAGCCTGGCAGGGGCGTCGAGCACCGGGGAGCTGTTTTTT.

The chain carries TRBV6-1 and TRBJ1-5; TRBD1 is a possible D gene (5 bases). Germline V gene lookup returns CDR1 MNHNS and CDR2 SASEGT. The CDR3 is 14 residues long. Trimming took 1 base from V and 7 from J, leaving 11 bases between them. In DNA, the CDR3 is TGTGCCAGCAGTGAAGATTGGGGCGGACAGCCCCAGCATTTT. Translated, it gives CASSEDWGGQPQHF.

The V and J genes are TRBV25-1 and TRBJ2-7; D may match TRBD1 or TRBD2 (5 bases each). This CDR3 is built from 14 residues. Germline V gene data show CDR1 as MGHDK and CDR2 as SYGVNS. Between the trimmed V and J ends, which lost 7 bases and 6 bases, there was a span of 19 bases. The CDR3 loop reads CASTLRDQFCEQYF. Written as DNA, the CDR3 is TGTGCCAGCACCTTAAGGGACCAATTCTGCGAGCAGTACTTC.

This chain connects TRBV12-5 to TRBJ1-6; D unclear. Germline-derived CDR1 and CDR2 are LGHNT and FRNRAP. The ends were cut back, 1 base at V and 8 bases at J, with 12 bases in the middle. CDR3 length: 15 amino acids. The CDR3 sequence is CASGLELTRDSPLHF. CDR3 nucleotide sequence: TGTGCTAGTGGTTTGGAGTTGACTCGGGATTCACCCCTCCACTTT.

The V gene is TRBV4-1, the J gene TRBJ1-1; D might be TRBD1 (6 bases). V was pared by 0 bases and J by 8 bases, with 16 bases between. The CDR3 is made up of 15 amino acids. Germline assignment: CDR1 MGHRA and CDR2 YSYEKL. The CDR3 DNA is TGCGCCAGCAGCCAAGATCAGACAGGCCTGGCCGAAGCTTTCTTT. This gives the protein CASSQDQTGLAEAFF.

V is TRBV30 and J is TRBJ2-7; 8 bases line up with TRBD1. The germline V gene has CDR1 GTSNPN and CDR2 SVGIG (reference sequence). V lost 1 base and J lost 0; bases outside the gene matches: 5. The CDR3 runs 15 residues. The CDR3 sequence is CAWSGTGRSSYEQYF. In DNA, the CDR3 is TGTGCCTGGAGTGGGACAGGGAGGAGCTCCTACGAGCAGTACTTC.

This chain links TRBV19 with TRBJ1-6; no clear D. The germline gives CDR1 LNHDA, CDR2 SQIVND (reference sequence). With 1 base removed from V and 6 bases from J, the gap between germline ends came to 16 bases. This CDR3 spans 17 amino acids. This CDR3 reads CASSIAFGGQTNSPLHF. Written as DNA, the CDR3 is TGTGCCAGTAGTATAGCATTCGGAGGTCAGACTAATTCACCCCTCCACTTT.